This TCR beta chain was identified in a study of cytomegalovirus exposure and HLA in healthy donors. Notes on the study in general: The study listed some 160 cytomegalovirus-associated TCR beta chains. Reportedly, cytomegalovirus status was diagnosed with high sensitivity and specificity.

Comments on this clone: What it binds is unknown.

The CDR3 is made up of 15 amino acids. V shed 3 bases and J 3 bases; nucleotides not matched to a gene: 6. CDR1 and CDR2 (germline): LNHDA, SQIVND (reference sequence). The table came from immunoSEQ multiplex PCR; TCRdb's copy has only in-frame clones and leaves some out. The table lists approximately 200,000 clones, around 88% of them singletons. The receptor was isolated from a woman aged 18-35 years in good health and CMV-seronegative. The sequencing input was PBMCs. The chain is built from TRBV19 and TRBJ2-7, with TRBD2 matching over 9 bases. CDR3 loop: CASSIYSGRVYEQYF. CDR3 in DNA: TGTGCCAGTAGTATCTATAGCGGGAGAGTCTACGAGCAGTACTTC.